This T cell receptor (beta chain) was sequenced in a study of T cells after posttransplantation cyclophosphamide. CDR1 and CDR2 (germline): PRHDT, FYEKMQ (reference sequence). Between the trimmed V and J ends, which lost 5 bases and 1 base, there was a span of 12 bases. This CDR3 has 14 residues. Clones were sequenced by immunoSEQ multiplex PCR, and TCRdb holds only the in-frame ones, with some missing. This table has roughly 21,000 clones, 65% to 90% appearing once. Control samples came 1 year after myeloablative marrow transplants with methotrexate plus calcineurin inhibitor. Whole-study results and caveats: Donor CD8+ memory clones often dominated recipient blood repertoires at later times. Recipient CMV seropositivity and CMV reactivation strongly tracked TRB clonality.

Comment on this clone: Its antigen is not known.

This TCR came from a female patient aged 30-39 years who received an allogeneic stem cell transplant from an unrelated donor, was CMV-positive, and had acute and chronic GVHD. The T cells may partly be graft donor cells. This specimen was PBMCs, taken 362 days after allogeneic stem cell transplant with calcineurin inhibitor and methotrexate. The chain recombines TRBV13 with TRBJ2-7, with D possibly being TRBD2 (5 bases). The CDR3: CASSPRRDSYEQYF. CDR3 in DNA: TGTGCCAGCAGCCCGCGCCGGGATTCCTACGAGCAGTACTTC. The full variable domain, completed using reference TRBV13 and TRBJ2-7, is AAGVIQSPRHLIKEKRETATLKCYPIPRHDTVYWYQQGPGQDPQFLISFYEKMQSDKGSIPDRFSAQQFSDYHSELNMSSLELGDSALYFCASSPRRDSYEQYFGPGTRLTVT.